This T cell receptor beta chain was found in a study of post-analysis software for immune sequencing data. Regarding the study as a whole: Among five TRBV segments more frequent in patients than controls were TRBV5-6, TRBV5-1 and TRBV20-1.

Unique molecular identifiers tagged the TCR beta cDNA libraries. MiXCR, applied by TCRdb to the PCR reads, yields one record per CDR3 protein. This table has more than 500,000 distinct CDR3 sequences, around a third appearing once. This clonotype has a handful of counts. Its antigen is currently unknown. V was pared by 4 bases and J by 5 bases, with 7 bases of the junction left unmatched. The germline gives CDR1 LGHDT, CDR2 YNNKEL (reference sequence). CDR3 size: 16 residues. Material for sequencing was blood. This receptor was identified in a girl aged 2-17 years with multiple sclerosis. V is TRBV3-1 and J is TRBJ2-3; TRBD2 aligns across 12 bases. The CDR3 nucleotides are TGTGCCAGCAGCCTCCTCAAACTAGCGGGGGGAGATACGCAGTATTTT. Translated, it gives CASSLLKLAGGDTQYF.